This is a list of T cell receptor beta chains from one sample in a study of Graves' ophthalmopathy and Graves' hyperthyroidism. MiXCR, run by TCRdb on the multiplex PCR reads, gives a single entry per CDR3 protein. The table has about 400,000 distinct CDR3 sequences, about a sixth seen once. Sequencing input: peripheral blood. These receptors originate from a woman aged 18 to 35 with Graves' ophthalmopathy. CDR3s leave out the opening cysteine and the closing phenylalanine or tryptophan. Each record gives: J gene, V gene, CDR3 protein.

J gene: TRBJ1-6; V gene: TRBV7-2; CDR3 protein: ASSRTDLQGPYNSPLH
J gene: TRBJ2-7; V gene: TRBV2; CDR3 protein: ASRADRAVNEQY
J gene: TRBJ2-5; V gene: TRBV7-3; CDR3 protein: ASSPGLAGVLETQY
J gene: TRBJ2-7; V gene: TRBV7-2; CDR3 protein: ASSHTVRGDYEQY
J gene: TRBJ2-5; V gene: TRBV7-2; CDR3 protein: ASSLGGVGETQY
J gene: TRBJ1-1; V gene: TRBV28; CDR3 protein: ASSLQDRRNTEAF
J gene: TRBJ2-7; V gene: TRBV7-2; CDR3 protein: ASSLKGEGSYEQY
J gene: TRBJ2-5; V gene: TRBV29-1; CDR3 protein: SVEDPLAGGPRETQY
J gene: TRBJ2-7; V gene: TRBV24-1; CDR3 protein: ATSDADRRPAEQY
J gene: TRBJ2-2; V gene: TRBV20-1; CDR3 protein: SARNPGTHTGELF
J gene: TRBJ1-6; V gene: TRBV7-2; CDR3 protein: ASSSMTSNSPLH
J gene: TRBJ2-7; V gene: TRBV6-2/TRBV6-3; CDR3 protein: ASSSPMTGQYEQY
J gene: TRBJ1-1; V gene: TRBV20-1; CDR3 protein: SAKGVTLPNTEAF
J gene: TRBJ2-5; V gene: TRBV28; CDR3 protein: ASSLGLNQGTQY
J gene: TRBJ2-7; V gene: TRBV9; CDR3 protein: ASILTGAYYEQY
J gene: TRBJ2-5; V gene: TRBV5-4; CDR3 protein: ASSQPRGEETQY
J gene: TRBJ1-1; V gene: TRBV30; CDR3 protein: AWSVRRGFEAF
J gene: TRBJ1-1; V gene: TRBV10-3; CDR3 protein: AIFSLGGRRVEAF
J gene: TRBJ2-7; V gene: TRBV10-3; CDR3 protein: AIGGSGLVTDEQY
J gene: TRBJ1-1; V gene: TRBV6-5; CDR3 protein: ASRSPGRGNTEAF
J gene: TRBJ2-7; V gene: TRBV28; CDR3 protein: ASREQSMTSGYEQY
J gene: TRBJ1-6; V gene: TRBV27; CDR3 protein: ASSIGENSPLH
J gene: TRBJ2-7; V gene: TRBV6-2/TRBV6-3; CDR3 protein: ASSYRDTTYEQY
J gene: TRBJ1-5; V gene: TRBV6-5; CDR3 protein: ASSWDINQPQH
J gene: TRBJ2-5; V gene: TRBV9; CDR3 protein: ASSVDYLERGGRQETQY
J gene: TRBJ2-2; V gene: TRBV4-1; CDR3 protein: ASSPTKWGQAYNTGELF
J gene: TRBJ2-5; V gene: TRBV9; CDR3 protein: ASSIGGLQETQY
J gene: TRBJ1-2; V gene: TRBV12-3/TRBV12-4; CDR3 protein: ASSRDRDLGGYT
J gene: TRBJ2-7; V gene: TRBV12-3/TRBV12-4; CDR3 protein: ASSFRFEGDEQY
J gene: TRBJ1-5; V gene: TRBV12-3/TRBV12-4; CDR3 protein: ASSLAMAPQH
J gene: TRBJ1-2; V gene: TRBV11-3; CDR3 protein: ASSPSGTGYGYT
J gene: TRBJ1-6; V gene: TRBV28; CDR3 protein: ASSLRLGLRLNSPLH
J gene: TRBJ1-2; V gene: TRBV5-1; CDR3 protein: ASSFLSPQGNTGYT
J gene: TRBJ2-2; V gene: TRBV7-2; CDR3 protein: ASSLAGGPGTGELF
J gene: TRBJ2-5; V gene: TRBV12-3/TRBV12-4; CDR3 protein: ASRRRTSGTQETQY
J gene: TRBJ1-1; V gene: TRBV6-4; CDR3 protein: ASKPAFGTGGVLTEAF
J gene: TRBJ1-2; V gene: TRBV6-2/TRBV6-3; CDR3 protein: ASSYSGVYYGYT
J gene: TRBJ2-7; V gene: TRBV11-2; CDR3 protein: ASSFLGPGQGGYEQY
J gene: TRBJ1-1; V gene: TRBV10-3; CDR3 protein: AISESEEGGTEAF
J gene: TRBJ2-1; V gene: TRBV6-5; CDR3 protein: ASTPGSYNEQF
J gene: TRBJ2-7; V gene: TRBV9; CDR3 protein: ASSVAGDHYEQY
J gene: TRBJ2-7; V gene: TRBV27; CDR3 protein: ASIPSSARSSYEQY
J gene: TRBJ2-7; V gene: TRBV20-1; CDR3 protein: SAREPRGYSYEQY